This TCR beta chain was documented in a study of blood T cell repertoires in COVID-19. Repertoires were generated with immunoSEQ multiplex PCR, while TCRdb's copy carries only in-frame clones and drops some. Found here are about 320,000 clones, 90% of them singletons; the top ten hold 3.9%. The study assigned cohorts using participant-reported clinical history. It was within 2 weeks before study entry that exposed participants met a COVID-19 case. The sample was PBMCs or T cells enriched from blood (not recorded which). The TCR was taken from a woman aged 25 to 45 who had been exposed to COVID-19.

The CDR3 nucleotides read TGCGCCAGCAGCTTGGAAGGCAGGCGTGAAGCTTTCTTT. It specifies CASSLEGRREAFF. The rearrangement joins TRBV5-1 to TRBJ1-1, with D uncertain. This CDR3 is built from 13 residues. Germline V lookup: CDR1 SGHRS, CDR2 YFSETQ. V shed 0 bases and J shed 7 bases, with 10 bases lying between them.